This T cell receptor beta chain was documented in a study of T cell responses to AZD1222 COVID-19 vaccine. Notes on this clone: The target antigen is unknown.

Study-wide findings and caveats: Samples come after the peak T cell response, not at day 14. Regions 160-218 and 743-854 dominated among vaccine-associated CD4 TCRs spanning spike. Close to half of spike-specific TCRs reportedly recognize unmutated variant regions.

Second-dose timings of about 4 or about 12 weeks were pooled. Sequencing used immunoSEQ multiplex PCR; TCRdb keeps in-frame clones, though not all of them. Among some 150,000 clones listed, around 90% were seen once. Per the germline V gene, CDR1 is SGDLS and CDR2 is YYNGEE. The CDR3 has 15 amino acids. J lost 7 bases, V lost 1 base, and 7 bases had no gene match. This specimen consisted of peripheral blood, obtained 28 days after the second AZD1222 dose. This TCR came from an adult who received the AZD1222 COVID-19 vaccine. This chain uses TRBV9 with TRBJ1-3, with TRBD1 matching 8 bases. The CDR3 here is CASSVRTGGDNTIYF. The CDR3 DNA reads TGTGCCAGCAGCGTAAGAACAGGGGGGGACAACACCATATATTTT.